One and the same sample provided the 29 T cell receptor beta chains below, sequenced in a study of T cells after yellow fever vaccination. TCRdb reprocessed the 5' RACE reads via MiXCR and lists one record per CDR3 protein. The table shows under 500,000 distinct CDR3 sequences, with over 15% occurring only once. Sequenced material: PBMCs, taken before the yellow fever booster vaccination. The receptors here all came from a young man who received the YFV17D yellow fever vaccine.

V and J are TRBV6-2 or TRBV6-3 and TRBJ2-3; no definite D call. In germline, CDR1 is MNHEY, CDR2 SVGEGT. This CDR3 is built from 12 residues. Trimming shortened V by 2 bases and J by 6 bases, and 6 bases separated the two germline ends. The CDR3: CASSYRRDTQYF. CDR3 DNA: TGTGCCAGCAGTTACAGGCGGGATACGCAGTATTTT.

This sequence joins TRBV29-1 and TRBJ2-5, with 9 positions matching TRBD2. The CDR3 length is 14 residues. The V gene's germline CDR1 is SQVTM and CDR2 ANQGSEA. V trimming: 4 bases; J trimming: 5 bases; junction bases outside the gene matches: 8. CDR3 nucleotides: TGCAGCGTTGTCGCGGCGGGGGGGACGGAGACCCAGTACTTC. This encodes CSVVAAGGTETQYF.

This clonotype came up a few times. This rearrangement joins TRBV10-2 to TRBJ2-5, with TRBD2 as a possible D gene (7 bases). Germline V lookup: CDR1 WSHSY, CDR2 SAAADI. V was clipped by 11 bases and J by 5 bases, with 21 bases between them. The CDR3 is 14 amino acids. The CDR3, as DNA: TGCGCCGCAGCATGGGCGGGGGCAGAGGAGACCCAGTACTTC. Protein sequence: CAAAWAGAEETQYF.

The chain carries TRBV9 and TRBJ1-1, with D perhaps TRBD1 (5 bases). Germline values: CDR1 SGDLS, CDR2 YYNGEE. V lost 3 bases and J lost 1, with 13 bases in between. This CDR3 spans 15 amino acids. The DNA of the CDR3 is TGTGCCAGCAGCGACGCCCGGACAAGGAACACTGAAGCTTTCTTT. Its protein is CASSDARTRNTEAFF.

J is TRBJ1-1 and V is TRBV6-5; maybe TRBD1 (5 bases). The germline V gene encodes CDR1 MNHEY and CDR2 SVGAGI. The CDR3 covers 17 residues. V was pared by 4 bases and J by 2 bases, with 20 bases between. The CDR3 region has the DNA TGTGCCAGCAGTTCCCAGTTTGGGGCTGTGGGTAACACTGAAGCTTTCTTT. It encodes CASSSQFGAVGNTEAFF.

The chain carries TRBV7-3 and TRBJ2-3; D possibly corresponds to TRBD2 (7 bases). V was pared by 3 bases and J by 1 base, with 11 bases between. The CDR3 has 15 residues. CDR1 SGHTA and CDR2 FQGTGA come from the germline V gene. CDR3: CASSFEGGRTDTQYF. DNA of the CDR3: TGTGCCAGCAGCTTTGAGGGGGGGCGCACAGATACGCAGTATTTT.

This chain's CDR3 is CASSLGLASRGVHYEQYF. DNA for the CDR3: TGCGCCAGCAGCTTGGGGCTCGCAAGCCGAGGGGTTCACTACGAGCAGTACTTC. The genes are TRBV5-1 and TRBJ2-7; the D gene could be TRBD1 or TRBD2 (5 bases each). V gave up 0 bases and J gave up 3 bases, with 22 bases separating them. This CDR3 comprises 18 residues. The germline gives CDR1 SGHRS, CDR2 YFSETQ.

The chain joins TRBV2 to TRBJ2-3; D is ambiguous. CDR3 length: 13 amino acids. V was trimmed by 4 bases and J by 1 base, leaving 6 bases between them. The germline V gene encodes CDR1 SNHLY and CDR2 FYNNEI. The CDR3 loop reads CASSVGRTDTQYF. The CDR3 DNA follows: TGTGCCAGCAGTGTCGGTCGCACAGATACGCAGTATTTT. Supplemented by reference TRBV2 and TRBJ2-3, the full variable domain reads EPEVTQTPSHQVTQMGQEVILRCVPISNHLYFYWYRQILGQKVEFLVSFYNNEISEKSEIFDDQFSVERPDGSNFTLKIRSTKLEDSAMYFCASSVGRTDTQYFGPGTRLTVL.

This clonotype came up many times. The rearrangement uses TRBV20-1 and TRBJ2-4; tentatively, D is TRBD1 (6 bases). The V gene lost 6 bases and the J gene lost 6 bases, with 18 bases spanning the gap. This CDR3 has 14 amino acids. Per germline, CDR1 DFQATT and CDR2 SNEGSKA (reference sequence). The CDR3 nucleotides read TGCAGTGCCACGGACAGCGGCATCCGAAACATTCAGTACTTC. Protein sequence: CSATDSGIRNIQYF.

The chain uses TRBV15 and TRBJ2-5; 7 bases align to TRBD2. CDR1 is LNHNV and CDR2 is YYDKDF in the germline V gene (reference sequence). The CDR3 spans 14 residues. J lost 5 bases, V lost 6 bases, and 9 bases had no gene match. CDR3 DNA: TGTGCCACCAGTGCGGGACTACGGAGGGAGACCCAGTACTTC. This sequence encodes CATSAGLRRETQYF.

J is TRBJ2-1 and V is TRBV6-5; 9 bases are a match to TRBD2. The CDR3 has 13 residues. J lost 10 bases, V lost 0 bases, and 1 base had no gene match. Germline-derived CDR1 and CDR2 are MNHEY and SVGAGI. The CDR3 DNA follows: TGTGCCAGCAGTTACTCGCGGGGGGGGGAGCAGTTCTTC. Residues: CASSYSRGGEQFF.

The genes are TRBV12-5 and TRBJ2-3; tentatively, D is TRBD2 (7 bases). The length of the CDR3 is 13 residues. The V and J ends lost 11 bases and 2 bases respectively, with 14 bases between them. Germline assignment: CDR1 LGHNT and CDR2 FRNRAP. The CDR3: CALLRGLTDTQYF. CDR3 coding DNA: TGTGCTCTCTTGCGGGGGCTCACAGATACGCAGTATTTT. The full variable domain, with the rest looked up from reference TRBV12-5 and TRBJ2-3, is DARVTQTPRHKVTEMGQEVTMRCQPILGHNTVFWYRQTMMQGLELLAYFRNRAPLDDSGMPKDRFSAEMPDATLATLKIQPSEPRDSAVYFCALLRGLTDTQYFGPGTRLTVL.

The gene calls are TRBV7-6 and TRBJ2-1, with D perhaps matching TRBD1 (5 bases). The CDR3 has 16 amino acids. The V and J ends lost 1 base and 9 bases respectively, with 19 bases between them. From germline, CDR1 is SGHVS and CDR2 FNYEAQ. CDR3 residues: CASSLGLGAAQGEQFF. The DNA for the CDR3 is TGTGCCAGCAGCTTAGGTCTTGGGGCGGCCCAGGGTGAGCAGTTCTTC.

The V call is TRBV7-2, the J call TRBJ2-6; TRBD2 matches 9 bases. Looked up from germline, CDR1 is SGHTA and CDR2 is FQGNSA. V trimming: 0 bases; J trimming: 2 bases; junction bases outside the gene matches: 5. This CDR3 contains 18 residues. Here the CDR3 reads CASSLAAGGFTGANVLTF. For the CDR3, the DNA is TGTGCCAGCAGCTTAGCCGCGGGGGGGTTTACTGGGGCCAACGTCCTGACTTTC.

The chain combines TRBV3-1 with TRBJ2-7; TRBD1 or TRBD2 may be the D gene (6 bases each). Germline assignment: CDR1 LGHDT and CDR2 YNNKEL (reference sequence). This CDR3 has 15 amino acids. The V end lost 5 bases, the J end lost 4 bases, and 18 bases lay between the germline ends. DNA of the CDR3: TGTGCCAGCAGCACAACTGCCATAGGGGGGTACGAGCAGTACTTC. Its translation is CASSTTAIGGYEQYF.

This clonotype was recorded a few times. CDR3 nucleotide sequence: TGTGCCAGCAGCCACGTGGGGACAGGTGGCTACACCTTC. It yields the protein CASSHVGTGGYTF. The chain employs TRBV14 and TRBJ1-2; 8 bases align to TRBD1. The CDR3 loop spans 13 amino acids. J lost 7 bases, V lost 3 bases, and 4 bases had no gene match. The germline CDR1 and CDR2 sequences are SGHDN and FVKESK.

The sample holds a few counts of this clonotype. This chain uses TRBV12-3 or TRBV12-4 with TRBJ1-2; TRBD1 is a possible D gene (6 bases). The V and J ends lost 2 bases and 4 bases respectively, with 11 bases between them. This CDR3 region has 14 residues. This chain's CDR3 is CASSLRGKGYGYTF. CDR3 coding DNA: TGTGCCAGCAGTTTAAGGGGGAAGGGCTATGGCTACACCTTC.

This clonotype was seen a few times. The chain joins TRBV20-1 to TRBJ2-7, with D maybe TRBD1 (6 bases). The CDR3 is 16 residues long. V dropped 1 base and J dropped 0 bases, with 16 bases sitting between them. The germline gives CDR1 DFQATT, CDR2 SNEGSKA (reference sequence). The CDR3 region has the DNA TGCAGTGCTAGAGCCCCTGACAGGCACAGCTCCTACGAGCAGTACGTC. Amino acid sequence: CSARAPDRHSSYEQYV.

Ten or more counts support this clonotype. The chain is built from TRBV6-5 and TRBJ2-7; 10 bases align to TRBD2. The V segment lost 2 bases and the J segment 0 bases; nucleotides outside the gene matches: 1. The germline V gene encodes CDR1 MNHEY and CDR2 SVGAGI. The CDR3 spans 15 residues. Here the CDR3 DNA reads TGTGCCAGCAGTTACGGGACTAGCGCCTCCTACGAGCAGTACTTC. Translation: CASSYGTSASYEQYF.

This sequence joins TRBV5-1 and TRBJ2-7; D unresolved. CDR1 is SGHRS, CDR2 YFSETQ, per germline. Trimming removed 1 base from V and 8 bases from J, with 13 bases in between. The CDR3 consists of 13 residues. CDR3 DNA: TGCGCCAGCAGCTTGTCCCCAAGTCCACAGCAGTACTTC. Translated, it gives CASSLSPSPQQYF. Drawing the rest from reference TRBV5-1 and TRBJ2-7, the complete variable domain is KAGVTQTPRYLIKTRGQQVTLSCSPISGHRSVSWYQQTPGQGLQFLFEYFSETQRNKGNFPGRFSGRQFSNSRSEMNVSTLELGDSALYLCASSLSPSPQQYFGPGTRLTVT.

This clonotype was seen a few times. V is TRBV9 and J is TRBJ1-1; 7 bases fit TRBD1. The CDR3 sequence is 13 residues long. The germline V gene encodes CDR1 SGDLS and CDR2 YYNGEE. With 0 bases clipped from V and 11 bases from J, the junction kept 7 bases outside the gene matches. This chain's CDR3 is CASSVEGAGRAFF. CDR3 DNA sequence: TGTGCCAGCAGCGTAGAGGGGGCTGGGAGGGCTTTCTTT. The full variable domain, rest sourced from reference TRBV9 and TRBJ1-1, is DSGVTQTPKHLITATGQRVTLRCSPRSGDLSVYWYQQSLDQGLQFLIQYYNGEERAKGNILERFSAQQFPDLHSELNLSSLELGDSALYFCASSVEGAGRAFFGQGTRLTVV.

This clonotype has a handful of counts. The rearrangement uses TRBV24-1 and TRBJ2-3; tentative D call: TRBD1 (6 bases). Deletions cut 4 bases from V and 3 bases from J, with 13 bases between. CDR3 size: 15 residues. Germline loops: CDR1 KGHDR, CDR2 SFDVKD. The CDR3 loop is CATSDPQGGTDTQYF. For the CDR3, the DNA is TGTGCCACCAGTGACCCACAGGGTGGGACAGATACGCAGTATTTT.

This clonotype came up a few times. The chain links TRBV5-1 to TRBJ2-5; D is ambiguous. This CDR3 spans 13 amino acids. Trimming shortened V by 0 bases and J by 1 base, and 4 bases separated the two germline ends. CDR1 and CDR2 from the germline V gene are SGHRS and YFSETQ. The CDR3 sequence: CASSLETQETQYF. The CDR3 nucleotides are TGCGCCAGCAGCTTGGAGACCCAAGAGACCCAGTACTTC.

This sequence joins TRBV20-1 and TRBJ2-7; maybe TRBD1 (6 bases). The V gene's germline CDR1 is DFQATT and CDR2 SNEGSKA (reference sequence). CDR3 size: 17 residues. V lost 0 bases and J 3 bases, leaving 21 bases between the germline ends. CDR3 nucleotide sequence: TGCAGTGCTAGAGATTGGGGGCATTCCCACATTGTCTACGAGCAGTACTTC. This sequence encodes CSARDWGHSHIVYEQYF.

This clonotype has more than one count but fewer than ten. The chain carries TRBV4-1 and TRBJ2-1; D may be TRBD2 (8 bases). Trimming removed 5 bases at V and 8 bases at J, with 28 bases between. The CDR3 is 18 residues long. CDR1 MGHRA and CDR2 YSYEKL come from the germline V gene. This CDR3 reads CASSTRDSPPGGGYEQFF. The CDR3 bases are TGCGCCAGCAGCACCCGGGACAGCCCGCCGGGGGGGGGTTATGAGCAGTTCTTC.

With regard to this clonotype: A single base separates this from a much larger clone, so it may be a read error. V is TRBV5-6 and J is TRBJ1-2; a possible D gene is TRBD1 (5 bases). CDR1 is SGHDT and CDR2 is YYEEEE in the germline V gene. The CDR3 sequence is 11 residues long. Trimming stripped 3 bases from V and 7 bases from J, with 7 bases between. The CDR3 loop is CASSSGFGYTF. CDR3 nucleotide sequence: TGTGCCAGCAGCTCAGGGTTTGGCTACACCTTC. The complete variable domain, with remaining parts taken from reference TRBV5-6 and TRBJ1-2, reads DAGVTQSPTHLIKTRGQQVTLRCSPKSGHDTVSWYQQALGQGPQFIFQYYEEEERQRGNFPDRFSGHQFPNYSSELNVNALLLGDSALYLCASSSGFGYTFGSGTRLTVV.

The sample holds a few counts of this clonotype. The CDR3 nucleotides read TGTGCCACCGCGGGGGGGTACGGCACTGAAGCTTTCTTT. Its protein is CATAGGYGTEAFF. The rearrangement joins TRBV12-3 or TRBV12-4 to TRBJ1-1; a weak D match, TRBD1 (5 bases). Deletions cut 10 bases from V and 4 bases from J, with 16 bases between. The CDR3 runs 13 residues.

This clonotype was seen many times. CDR3 region: CASSVSGVGDTQYF. The CDR3 bases are TGTGCCAGCAGTGTAAGCGGGGTGGGAGATACGCAGTATTTT. The chain combines TRBV2 with TRBJ2-3; 7 bases map to TRBD2. The V gene's germline CDR1 is SNHLY and CDR2 FYNNEI. The length of the CDR3 is 14 residues. Losses at the gene ends were 4 bases for V and 5 bases for J; bases not matched to a gene: 6.

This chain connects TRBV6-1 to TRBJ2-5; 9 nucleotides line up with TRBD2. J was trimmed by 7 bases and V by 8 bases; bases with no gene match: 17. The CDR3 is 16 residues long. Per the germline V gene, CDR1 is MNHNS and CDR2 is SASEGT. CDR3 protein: CASYRPSGGTGGTQYF. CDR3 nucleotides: TGTGCCAGCTATAGGCCCAGCGGGGGGACCGGAGGGACCCAGTACTTC.